This T cell receptor (beta chain) was profiled in a study of T cell repertoires in cytomegalovirus infection. V lost 6 bases, J lost 4 bases, and 15 bases lay in between. The CDR3 is 14 residues long. TCRdb re-analysed the reads in MiXCR, keeping a single row per CDR3 protein. Among some 200,000 distinct CDR3 sequences listed, 8% to 10% were seen once. Sequencing was performed on PBMCs. This TCR came from a human donor in good health (CMV status not recorded). Some clones in this sample may be carry-over from other donors' samples. The gene calls are TRBV12-3 or TRBV12-4 and TRBJ1-1; perhaps TRBD1 as D (6 bases). The CDR3 DNA is TGTGCCAGCAGCTGTCCGGGGGCGAGCACTGAAGCTTTCTTT. The encoded protein is CASSCPGASTEAFF.